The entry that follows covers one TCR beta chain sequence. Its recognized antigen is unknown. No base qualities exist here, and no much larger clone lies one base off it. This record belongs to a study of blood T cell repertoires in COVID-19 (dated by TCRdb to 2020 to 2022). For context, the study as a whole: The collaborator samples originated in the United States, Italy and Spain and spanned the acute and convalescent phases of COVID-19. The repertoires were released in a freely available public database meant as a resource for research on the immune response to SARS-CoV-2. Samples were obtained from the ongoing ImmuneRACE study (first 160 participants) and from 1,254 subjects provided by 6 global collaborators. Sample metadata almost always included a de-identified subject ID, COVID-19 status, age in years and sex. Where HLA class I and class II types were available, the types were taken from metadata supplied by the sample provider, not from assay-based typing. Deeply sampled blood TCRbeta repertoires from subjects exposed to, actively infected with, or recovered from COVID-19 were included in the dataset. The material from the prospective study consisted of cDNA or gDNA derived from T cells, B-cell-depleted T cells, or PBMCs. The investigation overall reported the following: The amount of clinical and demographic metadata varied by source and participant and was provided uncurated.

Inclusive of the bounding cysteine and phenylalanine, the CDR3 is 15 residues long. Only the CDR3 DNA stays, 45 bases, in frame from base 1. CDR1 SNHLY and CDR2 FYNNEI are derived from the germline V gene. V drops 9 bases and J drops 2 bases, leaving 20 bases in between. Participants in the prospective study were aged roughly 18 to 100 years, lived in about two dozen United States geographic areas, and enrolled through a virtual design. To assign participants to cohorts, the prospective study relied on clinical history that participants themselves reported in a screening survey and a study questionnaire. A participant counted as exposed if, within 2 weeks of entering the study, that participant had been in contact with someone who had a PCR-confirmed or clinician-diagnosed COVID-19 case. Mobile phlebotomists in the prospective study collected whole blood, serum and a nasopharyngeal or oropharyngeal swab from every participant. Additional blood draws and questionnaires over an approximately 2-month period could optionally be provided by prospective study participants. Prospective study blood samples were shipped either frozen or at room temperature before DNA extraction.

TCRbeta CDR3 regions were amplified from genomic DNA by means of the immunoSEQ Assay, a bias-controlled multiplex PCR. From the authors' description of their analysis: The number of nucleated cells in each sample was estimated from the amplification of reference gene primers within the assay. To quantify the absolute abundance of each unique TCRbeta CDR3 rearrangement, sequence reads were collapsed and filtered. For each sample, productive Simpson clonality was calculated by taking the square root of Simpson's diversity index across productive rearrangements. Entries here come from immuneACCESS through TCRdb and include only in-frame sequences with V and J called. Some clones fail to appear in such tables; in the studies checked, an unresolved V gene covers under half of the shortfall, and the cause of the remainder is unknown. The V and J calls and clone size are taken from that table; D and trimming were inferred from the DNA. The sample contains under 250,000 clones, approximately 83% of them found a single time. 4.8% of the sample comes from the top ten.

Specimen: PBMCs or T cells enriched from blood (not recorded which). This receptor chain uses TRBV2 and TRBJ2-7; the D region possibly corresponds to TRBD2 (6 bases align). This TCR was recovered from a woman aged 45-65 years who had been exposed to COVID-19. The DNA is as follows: TGTGCCAGGAGCGATTCGGGAGAAAAAGCCTACGAGCAGTACTTC. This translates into CARSDSGEKAYEQYF. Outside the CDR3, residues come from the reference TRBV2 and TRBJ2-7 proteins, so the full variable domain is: EPEVTQTPSHQVTQMGQEVILRCVPISNHLYFYWYRQILGQKVEFLVSFYNNEISEKSEIFDDQFSVERPDGSNFTLKIRSTKLEDSAMYFCARSDSGEKAYEQYFGPGTRLTVT.